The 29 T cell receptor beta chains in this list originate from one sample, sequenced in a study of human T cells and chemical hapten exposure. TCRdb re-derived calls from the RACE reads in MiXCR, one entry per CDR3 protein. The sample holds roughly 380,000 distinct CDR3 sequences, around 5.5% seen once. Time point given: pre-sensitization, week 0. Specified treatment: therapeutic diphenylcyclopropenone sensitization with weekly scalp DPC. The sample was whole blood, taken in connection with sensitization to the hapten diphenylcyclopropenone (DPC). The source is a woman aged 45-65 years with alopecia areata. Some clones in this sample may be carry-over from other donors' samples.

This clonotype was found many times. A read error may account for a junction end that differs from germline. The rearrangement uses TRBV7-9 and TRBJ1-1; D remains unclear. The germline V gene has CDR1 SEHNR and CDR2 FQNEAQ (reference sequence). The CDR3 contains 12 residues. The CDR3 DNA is TGTGCCAGCACCTTAGACATCACTGAAGCTTTCTTT. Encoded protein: CASTLDITEAFF.

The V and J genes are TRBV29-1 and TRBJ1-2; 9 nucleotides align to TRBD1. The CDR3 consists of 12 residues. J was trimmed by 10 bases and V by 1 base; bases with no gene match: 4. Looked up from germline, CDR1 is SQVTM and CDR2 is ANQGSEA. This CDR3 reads CSVEGTGADYTF. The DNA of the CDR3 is TGCAGCGTTGAAGGGACAGGGGCAGACTACACCTTC.

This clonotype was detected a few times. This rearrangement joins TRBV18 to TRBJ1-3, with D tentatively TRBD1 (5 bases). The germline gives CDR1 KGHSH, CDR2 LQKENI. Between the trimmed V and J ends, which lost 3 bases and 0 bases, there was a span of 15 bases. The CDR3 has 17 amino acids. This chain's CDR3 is CASSPQLAGSSGNTIYF. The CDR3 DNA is TGTGCCAGCTCACCGCAGTTAGCAGGGAGCTCTGGAAACACCATATATTTT. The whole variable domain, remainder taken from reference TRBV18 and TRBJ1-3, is NAGVMQNPRHLVRRRGQEARLRCSPMKGHSHVYWYRQLPEEGLKFMVYLQKENIIDESGMPKERFSAEFPKEGPSILRIQQVVRGDSAAYFCASSPQLAGSSGNTIYFGEGSWLTVV.

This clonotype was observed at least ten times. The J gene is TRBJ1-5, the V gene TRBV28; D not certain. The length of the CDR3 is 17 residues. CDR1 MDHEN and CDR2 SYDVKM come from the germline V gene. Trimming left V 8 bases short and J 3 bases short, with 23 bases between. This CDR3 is CASSLGRGPKNNQPQHF. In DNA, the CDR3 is TGTGCCAGCTCACTCGGTCGGGGTCCGAAGAACAATCAGCCCCAGCATTTT.

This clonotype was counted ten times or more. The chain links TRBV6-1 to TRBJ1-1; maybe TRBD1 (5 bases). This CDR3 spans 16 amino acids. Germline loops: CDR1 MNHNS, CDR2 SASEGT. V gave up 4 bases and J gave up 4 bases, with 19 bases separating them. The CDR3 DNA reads TGTGCCAGCAGTGGCCTGGGGACGTATTCGGGCACTGAAGCTTTCTTT. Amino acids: CASSGLGTYSGTEAFF.

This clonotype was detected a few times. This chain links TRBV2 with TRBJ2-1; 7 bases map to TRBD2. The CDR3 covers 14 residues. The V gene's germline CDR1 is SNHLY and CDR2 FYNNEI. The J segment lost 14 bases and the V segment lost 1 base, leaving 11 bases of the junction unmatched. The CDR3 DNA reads TGTGCCAGCAGTGAAGTTACGGCTAGCGGAGGGGAGTTCTTC. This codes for CASSEVTASGGEFF.

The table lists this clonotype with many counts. The CDR3 coding sequence is TGTGCCAGCAGTGAATATGGGGACAGGGACGCTTTCTTT. This translates into CASSEYGDRDAFF. This chain uses TRBV25-1 with TRBJ1-1; 9 bases fit TRBD1. The germline V gene has CDR1 MGHDK and CDR2 SYGVNS. The CDR3 has 13 residues. V trimming: 0 bases; J trimming: 11 bases; junction bases outside the gene matches: 4.

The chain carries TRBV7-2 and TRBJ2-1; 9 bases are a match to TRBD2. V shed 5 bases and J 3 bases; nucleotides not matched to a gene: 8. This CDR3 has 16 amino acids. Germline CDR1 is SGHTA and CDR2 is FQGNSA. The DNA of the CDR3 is TGTGCCAGCAGCGCGACCGGGACTAGCAGCTACAATGAGCAGTTCTTC. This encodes CASSATGTSSYNEQFF.

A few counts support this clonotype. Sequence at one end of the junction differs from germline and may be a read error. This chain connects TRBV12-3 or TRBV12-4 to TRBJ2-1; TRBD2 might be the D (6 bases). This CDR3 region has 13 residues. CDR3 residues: CASSVAARDEQFF. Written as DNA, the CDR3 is TGTGCCAGCAGTGTAGCGGCACGGGATGAGCAGTTCTTC.

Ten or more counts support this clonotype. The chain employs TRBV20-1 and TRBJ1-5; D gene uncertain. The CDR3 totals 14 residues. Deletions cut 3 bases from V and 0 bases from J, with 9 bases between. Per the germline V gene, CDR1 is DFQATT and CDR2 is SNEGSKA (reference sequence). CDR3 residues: CSARNPYSNQPQHF. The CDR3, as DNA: TGCAGTGCTAGGAACCCATATAGCAATCAGCCCCAGCATTTT.

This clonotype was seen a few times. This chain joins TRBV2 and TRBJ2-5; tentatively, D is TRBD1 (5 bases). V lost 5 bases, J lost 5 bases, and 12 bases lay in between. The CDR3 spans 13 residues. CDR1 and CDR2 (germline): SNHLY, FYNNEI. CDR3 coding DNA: TGTGCCAGCAGTTTTCAGGGAACCGAGACCCAGTACTTC. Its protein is CASSFQGTETQYF. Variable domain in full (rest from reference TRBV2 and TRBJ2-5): EPEVTQTPSHQVTQMGQEVILRCVPISNHLYFYWYRQILGQKVEFLVSFYNNEISEKSEIFDDQFSVERPDGSNFTLKIRSTKLEDSAMYFCASSFQGTETQYFGPGTRLLVL.

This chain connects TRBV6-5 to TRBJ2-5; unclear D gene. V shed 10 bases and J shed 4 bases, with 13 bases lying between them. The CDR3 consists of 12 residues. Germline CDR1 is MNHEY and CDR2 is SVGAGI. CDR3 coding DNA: TGTGCCACCCGGCCTCGAGGAGAGACCCAGTACTTC. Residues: CATRPRGETQYF.

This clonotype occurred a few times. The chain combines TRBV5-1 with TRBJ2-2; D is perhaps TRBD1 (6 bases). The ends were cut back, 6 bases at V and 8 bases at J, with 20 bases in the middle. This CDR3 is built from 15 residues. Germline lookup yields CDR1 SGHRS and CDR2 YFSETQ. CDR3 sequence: CASTLETGLAGELFF. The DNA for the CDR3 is TGCGCCAGCACCCTTGAAACAGGGCTGGCGGGGGAGCTGTTTTTT.

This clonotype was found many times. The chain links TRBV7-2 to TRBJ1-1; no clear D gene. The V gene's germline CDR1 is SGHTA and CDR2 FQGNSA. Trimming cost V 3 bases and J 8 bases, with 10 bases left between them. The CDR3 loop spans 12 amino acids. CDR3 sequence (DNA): TGTGCCAGCAGCTTTATGGGTAAAGAAGCTTTCTTT. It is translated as CASSFMGKEAFF. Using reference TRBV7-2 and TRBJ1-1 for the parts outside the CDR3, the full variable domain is GAGVSQSPSNKVTEKGKDVELRCDPISGHTALYWYRQSLGQGLEFLIYFQGNSAPDKSGLPSDRFSAERTGGSVSTLTIQRTQQEDSAVYLCASSFMGKEAFFGQGTRLTVV.

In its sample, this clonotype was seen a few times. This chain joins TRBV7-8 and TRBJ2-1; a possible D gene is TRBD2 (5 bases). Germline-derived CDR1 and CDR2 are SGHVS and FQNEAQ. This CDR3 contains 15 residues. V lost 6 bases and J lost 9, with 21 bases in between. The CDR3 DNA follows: TGTGCCAGCAGGGGTCTAGCAGGAGCGGTAACTGAGCAGTTCTTC. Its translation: CASRGLAGAVTEQFF.

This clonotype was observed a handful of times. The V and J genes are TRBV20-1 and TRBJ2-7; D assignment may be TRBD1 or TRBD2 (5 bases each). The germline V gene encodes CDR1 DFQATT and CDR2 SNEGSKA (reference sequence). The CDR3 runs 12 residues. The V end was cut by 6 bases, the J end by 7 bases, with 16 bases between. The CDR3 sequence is CSARDLPGEQYF. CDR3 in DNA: TGCAGTGCCCGGGACCTACCAGGGGAGCAGTACTTC.

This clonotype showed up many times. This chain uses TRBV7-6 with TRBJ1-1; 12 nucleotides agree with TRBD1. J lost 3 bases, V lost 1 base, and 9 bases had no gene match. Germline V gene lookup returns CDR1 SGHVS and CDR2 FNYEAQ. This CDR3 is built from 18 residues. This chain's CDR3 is CASSLDGTGGAWDTEAFF. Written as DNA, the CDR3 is TGTGCCAGCAGCTTAGACGGGACAGGGGGCGCTTGGGACACTGAAGCTTTCTTT.

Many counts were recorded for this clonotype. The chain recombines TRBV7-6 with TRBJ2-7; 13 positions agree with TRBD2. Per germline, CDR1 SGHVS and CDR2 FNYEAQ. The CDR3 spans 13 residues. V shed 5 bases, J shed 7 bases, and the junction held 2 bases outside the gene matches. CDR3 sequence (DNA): TGTGCCAGCAGCCCGGGACTAGCGGGAGAGCAGTACTTC. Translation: CASSPGLAGEQYF.

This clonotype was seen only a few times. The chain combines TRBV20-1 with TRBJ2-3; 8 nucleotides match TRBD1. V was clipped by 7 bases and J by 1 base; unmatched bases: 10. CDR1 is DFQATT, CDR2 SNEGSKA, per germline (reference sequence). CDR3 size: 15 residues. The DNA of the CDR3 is TGCAGTGTCAGCCCAAGGACAGGGCGCACAGATACGCAGTATTTT. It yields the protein CSVSPRTGRTDTQYF.

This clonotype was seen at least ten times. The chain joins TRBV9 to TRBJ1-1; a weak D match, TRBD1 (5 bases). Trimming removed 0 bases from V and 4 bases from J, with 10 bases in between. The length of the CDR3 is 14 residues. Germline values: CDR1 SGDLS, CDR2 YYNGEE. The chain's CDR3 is CASSVGQGGTEAFF. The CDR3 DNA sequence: TGTGCCAGCAGCGTAGGGCAGGGCGGCACTGAAGCTTTCTTT.

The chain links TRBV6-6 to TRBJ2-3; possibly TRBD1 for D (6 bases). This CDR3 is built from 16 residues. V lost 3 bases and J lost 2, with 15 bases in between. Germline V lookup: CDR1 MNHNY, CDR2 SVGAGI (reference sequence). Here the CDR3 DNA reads TGTGCCAGCAGTTATCTGGGGAAGGGGGTCACAGATACGCAGTATTTT. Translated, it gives CASSYLGKGVTDTQYF.

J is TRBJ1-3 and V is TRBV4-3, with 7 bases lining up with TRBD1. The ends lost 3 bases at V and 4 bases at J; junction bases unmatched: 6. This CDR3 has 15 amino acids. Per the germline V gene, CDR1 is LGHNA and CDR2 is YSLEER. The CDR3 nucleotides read TGCGCCAGCAGCCAGGACAGGAATGGAGGAAACACCATATATTTT. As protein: CASSQDRNGGNTIYF.

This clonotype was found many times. CDR3 nucleotide sequence: TGCGCCAGCAGCTTGATGGCGGGTCAAACAGGAAATGAGCAGTTCTTC. It codes for CASSLMAGQTGNEQFF. The chain combines TRBV5-1 with TRBJ2-1; D might be TRBD1 or TRBD2, each matching 5 bases. CDR3 size: 16 residues. Trimming shortened V by 1 base and J by 7 bases, and 18 bases separated the two germline ends. The V gene's germline CDR1 is SGHRS and CDR2 YFSETQ.

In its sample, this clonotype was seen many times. CDR3: CASSLSKTGTTEAFF. CDR3 DNA sequence: TGTGCCAGCAGTTTATCTAAGACAGGGACAACTGAAGCTTTCTTT. This chain uses TRBV28 with TRBJ1-1; TRBD1 aligns across 7 bases. CDR1 is MDHEN and CDR2 is SYDVKM in the germline V gene. Losses at the gene ends were 1 base for V and 5 bases for J; bases not matched to a gene: 7. The CDR3 extends over 15 amino acids.

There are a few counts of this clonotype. The CDR3 region is CASSQDLILSTDTQYF. The CDR3, as DNA: TGCGCCAGCAGCCAAGATCTTATACTGAGCACAGATACGCAGTATTTT. The chain combines TRBV4-3 with TRBJ2-3; no reliable D call. The CDR3 totals 16 residues. Germline V gives CDR1 LGHNA, CDR2 YSLEER. V lost 0 bases and J lost 0, with 10 bases in between.

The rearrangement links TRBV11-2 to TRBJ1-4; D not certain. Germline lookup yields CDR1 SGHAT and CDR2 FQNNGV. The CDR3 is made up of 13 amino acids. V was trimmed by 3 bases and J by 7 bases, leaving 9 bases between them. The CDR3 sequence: CASSFQESEKLFF. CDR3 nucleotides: TGTGCCAGCAGCTTTCAGGAGTCTGAAAAACTGTTTTTT.

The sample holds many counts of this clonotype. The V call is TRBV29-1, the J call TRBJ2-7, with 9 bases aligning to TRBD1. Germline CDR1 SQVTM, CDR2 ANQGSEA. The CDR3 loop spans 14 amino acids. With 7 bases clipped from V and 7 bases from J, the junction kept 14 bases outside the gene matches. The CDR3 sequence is CSAAGTGTAREQYF. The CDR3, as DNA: TGCAGCGCTGCCGGGACAGGGACCGCTAGAGAGCAGTACTTC.

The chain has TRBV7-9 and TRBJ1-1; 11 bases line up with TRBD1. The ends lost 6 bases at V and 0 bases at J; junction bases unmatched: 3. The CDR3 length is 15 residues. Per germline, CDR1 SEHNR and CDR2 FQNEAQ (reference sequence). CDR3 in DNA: TGTGCCAGCAGGGGGACAGGGGGTATGAACACTGAAGCTTTCTTT. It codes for CASRGTGGMNTEAFF.

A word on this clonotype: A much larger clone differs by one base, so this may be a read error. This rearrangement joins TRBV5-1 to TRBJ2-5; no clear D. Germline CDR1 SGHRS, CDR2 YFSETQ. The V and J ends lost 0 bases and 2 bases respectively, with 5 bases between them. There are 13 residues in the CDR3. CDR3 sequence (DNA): TGCGCCAGCAGCTTGGCAGAGCAAGAGACCCAGTACTTC. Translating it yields CASSLAEQETQYF.